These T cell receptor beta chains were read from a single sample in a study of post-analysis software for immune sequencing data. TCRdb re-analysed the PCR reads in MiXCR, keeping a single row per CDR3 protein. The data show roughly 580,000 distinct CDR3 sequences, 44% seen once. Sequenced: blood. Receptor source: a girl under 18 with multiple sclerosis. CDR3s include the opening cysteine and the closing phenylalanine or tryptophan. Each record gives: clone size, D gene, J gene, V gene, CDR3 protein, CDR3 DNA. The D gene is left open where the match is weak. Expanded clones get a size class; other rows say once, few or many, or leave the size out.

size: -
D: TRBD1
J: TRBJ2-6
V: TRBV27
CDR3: CASSLGTGYLSGANVLTF
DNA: TGTGCCAGCAGTTTAGGGACAGGGTACCTCTCTGGGGCCAACGTCCTGACTTTC

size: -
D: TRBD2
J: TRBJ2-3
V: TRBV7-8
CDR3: CASRLAGGRKDTQYF
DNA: TGTGCCAGCAGGCTAGCGGGGGGGCGTAAAGATACGCAGTATTTT

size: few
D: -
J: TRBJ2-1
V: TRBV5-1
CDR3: CASSSGEYRYNEQFF
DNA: TGCGCCAGCAGTTCTGGGGAATACAGATACAATGAGCAGTTCTTC

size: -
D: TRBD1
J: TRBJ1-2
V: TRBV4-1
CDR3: CASSHFGQGRGYTF
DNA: TGCGCCAGCAGCCATTTCGGACAGGGAAGAGGCTACACCTTC

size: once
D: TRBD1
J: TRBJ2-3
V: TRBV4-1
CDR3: CASSRMRTGGSTDTQYF
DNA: TGCGCCAGCAGCCGGATGCGGACAGGGGGCTCGACAGATACGCAGTATTTT

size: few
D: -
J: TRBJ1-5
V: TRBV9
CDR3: CASSGGDQPQHF
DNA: TGTGCCAGCAGCGGAGGGGATCAGCCCCAGCATTTT

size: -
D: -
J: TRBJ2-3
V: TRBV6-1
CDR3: CASSERWSPPAADTQYF
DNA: TGTGCCAGCAGTGAACGGTGGAGCCCTCCGGCGGCAGATACGCAGTATTTT

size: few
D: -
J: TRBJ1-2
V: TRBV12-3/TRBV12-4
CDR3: CASRKRGLNYGYTF
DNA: TGTGCCAGCAGGAAGAGGGGACTGAACTATGGCTACACCTTC

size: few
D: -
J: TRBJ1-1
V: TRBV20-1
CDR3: CSAPLGGYTEAFF
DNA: TGCAGTGCCCCGTTAGGGGGTTACACTGAAGCTTTCTTT

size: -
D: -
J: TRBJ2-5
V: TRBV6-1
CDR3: CASSEVGQGGSRKETQYF
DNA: TGTGCCAGCAGTGAAGTAGGACAGGGAGGGTCTCGGAAGGAGACCCAGTACTTC

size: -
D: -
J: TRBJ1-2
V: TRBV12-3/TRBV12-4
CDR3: CASSEVGSYGYTF
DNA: TGTGCCAGCAGCGAAGTCGGGAGCTATGGCTACACCTTC

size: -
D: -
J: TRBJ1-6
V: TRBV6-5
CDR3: CASSQGFPYNSPLHF
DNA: TGTGCCAGCAGCCAGGGTTTCCCTTATAATTCACCCCTCCACTTT

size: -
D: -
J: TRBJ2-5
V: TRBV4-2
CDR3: CASSQETRGETQYF
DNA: TGTGCCAGCAGCCAAGAGACTAGAGGAGAGACCCAGTACTTC

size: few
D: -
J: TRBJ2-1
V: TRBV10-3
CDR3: CAISERTTFNEQFF
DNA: TGTGCCATCAGTGAGAGGACTACTTTCAATGAGCAGTTCTTC

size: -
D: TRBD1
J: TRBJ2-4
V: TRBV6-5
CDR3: CASRYSVGTAIQYF
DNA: TGTGCCAGCAGGTACTCGGTCGGGACAGCCATTCAGTACTTC

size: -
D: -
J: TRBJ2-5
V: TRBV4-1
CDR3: CASSQDHDRGGPVETQYF
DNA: TGCGCCAGCAGCCAAGATCATGATCGGGGCGGCCCCGTAGAGACCCAGTACTTC

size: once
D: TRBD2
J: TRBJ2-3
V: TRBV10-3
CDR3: CAISIRGLAGGPRDTQYF
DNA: TGTGCCATCAGTATAAGGGGCCTAGCGGGGGGGCCGAGGGATACGCAGTATTTT

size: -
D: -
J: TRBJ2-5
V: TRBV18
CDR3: CASSPSASATQETQYF
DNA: TGTGCCAGCTCACCCTCAGCCTCAGCAACCCAAGAGACCCAGTACTTC

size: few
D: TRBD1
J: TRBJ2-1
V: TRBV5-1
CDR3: CASSDRDRGVDEQFF
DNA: TGCGCCAGCAGCGACCGGGACAGGGGGGTCGATGAGCAGTTCTTC

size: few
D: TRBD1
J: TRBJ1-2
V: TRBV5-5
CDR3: CASSVPGGHGGYTF
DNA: TGTGCCAGCAGCGTACCAGGGGGCCACGGCGGCTACACCTTC

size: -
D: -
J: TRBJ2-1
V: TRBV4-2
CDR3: CASSQDRAVNNEQFF
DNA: TGTGCCAGCAGCCAAGATCGGGCCGTAAACAATGAGCAGTTCTTC

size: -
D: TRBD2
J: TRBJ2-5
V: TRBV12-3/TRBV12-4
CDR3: CASRHGSSGGNNEQYF
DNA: TGTGCCAGCAGACATGGGTCTAGCGGGGGTAACAATGAGCAGTACTTC

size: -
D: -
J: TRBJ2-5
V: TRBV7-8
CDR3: CASSLAPEQETQYF
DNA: TGTGCCAGCAGCCTAGCCCCAGAACAAGAGACCCAGTACTTC

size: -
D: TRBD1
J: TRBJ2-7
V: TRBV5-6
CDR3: CASSGTGTAHEQYF
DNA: TGTGCCAGCAGCGGCACTGGGACAGCCCACGAGCAGTACTTC

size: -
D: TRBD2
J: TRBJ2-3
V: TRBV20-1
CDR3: CSARTPDSRGITDTQYF
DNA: TGCAGTGCTAGGACCCCCGACTCGCGGGGGATTACAGATACGCAGTATTTT

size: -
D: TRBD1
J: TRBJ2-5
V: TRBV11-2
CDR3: CASSLGDRIPRGEQYF
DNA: TGTGCCAGCAGCTTAGGGGACAGGATCCCTAGGGGAGAGCAGTACTTC

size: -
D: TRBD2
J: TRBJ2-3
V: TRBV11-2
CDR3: CASSLRAGELDTQYF
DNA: TGTGCCAGCAGCCTCCGGGCGGGAGAATTGGATACGCAGTATTTT

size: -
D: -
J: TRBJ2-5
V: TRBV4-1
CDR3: CASSKGSGQETQYF
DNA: TGCGCCAGCAGCAAAGGGTCGGGCCAAGAGACCCAGTACTTC

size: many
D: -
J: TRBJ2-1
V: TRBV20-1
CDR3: CSARDLEISYNEQFF
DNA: TGCAGTGCTAGAGATCTCGAAATCTCCTACAATGAGCAGTTCTTC

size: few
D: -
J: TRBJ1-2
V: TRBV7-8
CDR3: CASSLGTAGNGYTF
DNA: TGTGCCAGCAGCTTAGGAACCGCAGGGAATGGCTACACCTTC

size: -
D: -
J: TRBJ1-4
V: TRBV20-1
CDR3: CSASTGTGGEKLFF
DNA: TGCAGTGCTTCTACCGGGACCGGGGGTGAAAAACTGTTTTTT

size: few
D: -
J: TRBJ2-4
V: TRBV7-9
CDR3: CASSPPGGSIQYF
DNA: TGTGCCAGCAGCCCCCCCGGAGGGTCCATTCAGTACTTC

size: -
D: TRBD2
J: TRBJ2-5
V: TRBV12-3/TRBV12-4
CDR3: CASSPPSGRRGKRQETQYF
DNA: TGTGCCAGCAGCCCCCCAAGCGGGAGGAGGGGTAAGCGCCAAGAGACCCAGTACTTC

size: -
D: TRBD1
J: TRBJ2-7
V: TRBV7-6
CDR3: CASSLQDRAGHEQYF
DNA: TGTGCCAGCAGCCTACAGGACAGGGCGGGACACGAGCAGTACTTC

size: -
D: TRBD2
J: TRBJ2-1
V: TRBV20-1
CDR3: CSAHPLAGVFYNEQFF
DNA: TGCAGTGCCCACCCACTAGCGGGAGTATTCTACAATGAGCAGTTCTTC

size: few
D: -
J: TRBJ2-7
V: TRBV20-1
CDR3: CSARARGQNEQYF
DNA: TGCAGTGCTAGAGCGCGGGGGCAGAACGAGCAGTACTTC

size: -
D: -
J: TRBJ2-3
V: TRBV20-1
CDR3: CSARDGGSTDTQYF
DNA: TGCAGTGCTAGAGACGGAGGTAGCACAGATACGCAGTATTTT

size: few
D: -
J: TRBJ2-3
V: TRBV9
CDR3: CASSVVASGTDTQYF
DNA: TGTGCCAGCAGCGTAGTGGCATCGGGGACAGATACGCAGTATTTT

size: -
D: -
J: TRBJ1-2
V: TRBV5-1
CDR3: CASSFPSSGAGNGYTF
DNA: TGCGCCAGCAGCTTTCCAAGTTCGGGGGCCGGAAATGGCTACACCTTC

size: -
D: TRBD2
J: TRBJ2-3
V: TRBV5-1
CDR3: CASSPGTSGSRGTDTQYF
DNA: TGCGCCAGCAGCCCCGGGACTAGCGGAAGCCGGGGCACAGATACGCAGTATTTT